Below, one T cell receptor (beta chain) is given with its context. The protocol was immunoSEQ multiplex PCR, while the TCRdb copy is restricted to in-frame clones and leaves out a portion. Of about 130,000 clones in the sample, around 81% were seen once. This sample stems from a study of blood T cell repertoires in COVID-19. Germline V gene lookup returns CDR1 MNHEY and CDR2 SMNVEV (reference sequence). V gave up 3 bases and J gave up 9 bases; unmatched junction bases: 8. This CDR3 has 15 residues. The material sequenced was peripheral blood. V is TRBV27 and J is TRBJ2-1; 10 bases agree with TRBD2. This TCR came from a man aged 60 to 75 with acute or convalescent COVID-19. The CDR3 is CASSLSAGGPSEQFF. Here the CDR3 DNA reads TGTGCCAGCAGTTTGTCAGCGGGAGGGCCAAGTGAGCAGTTCTTC.